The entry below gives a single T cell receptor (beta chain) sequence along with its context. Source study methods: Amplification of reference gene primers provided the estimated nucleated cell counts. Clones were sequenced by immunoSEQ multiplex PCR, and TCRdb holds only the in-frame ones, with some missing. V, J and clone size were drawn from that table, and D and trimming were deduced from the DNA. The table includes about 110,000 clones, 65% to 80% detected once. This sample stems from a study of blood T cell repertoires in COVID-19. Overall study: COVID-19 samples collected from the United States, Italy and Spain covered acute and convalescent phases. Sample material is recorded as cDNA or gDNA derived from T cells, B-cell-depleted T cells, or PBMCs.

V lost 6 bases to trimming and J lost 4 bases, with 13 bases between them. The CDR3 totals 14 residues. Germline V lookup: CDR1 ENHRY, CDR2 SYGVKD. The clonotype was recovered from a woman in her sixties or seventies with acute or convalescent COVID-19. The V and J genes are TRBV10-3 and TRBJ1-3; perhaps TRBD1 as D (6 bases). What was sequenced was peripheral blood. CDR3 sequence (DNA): TGTGCCATCAGAAACAGGGAAAACGGAAACACCATATATTTT. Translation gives CAIRNRENGNTIYF.